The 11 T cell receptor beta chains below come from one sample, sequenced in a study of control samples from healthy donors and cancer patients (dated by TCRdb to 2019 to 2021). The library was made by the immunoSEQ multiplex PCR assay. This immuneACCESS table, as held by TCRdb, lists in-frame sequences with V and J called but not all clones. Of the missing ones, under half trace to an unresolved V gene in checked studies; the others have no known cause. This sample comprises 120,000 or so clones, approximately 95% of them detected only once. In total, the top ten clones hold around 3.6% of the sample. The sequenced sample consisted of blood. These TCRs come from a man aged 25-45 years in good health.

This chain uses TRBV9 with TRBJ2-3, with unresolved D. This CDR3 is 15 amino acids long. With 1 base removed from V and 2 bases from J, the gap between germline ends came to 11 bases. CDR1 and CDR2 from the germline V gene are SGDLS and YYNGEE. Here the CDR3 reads CASSVRGDYTDTQYF. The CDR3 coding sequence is TGTGCCAGCAGCGTACGTGGGGATTACACAGATACGCAGTATTTT.

CDR3 nucleotides: TGCGCCAGCAGTAGTCTAGCGGCCAAAAACATTCAGTACTTC. It specifies CASSSLAAKNIQYF. The chain links TRBV10-2 to TRBJ2-4, with a tentative D call TRBD2 (6 bases). Trimming pared 5 bases from V and 1 base from J, leaving 9 bases between. The CDR3 has 14 residues. The germline gives CDR1 WSHSY, CDR2 SAAADI.

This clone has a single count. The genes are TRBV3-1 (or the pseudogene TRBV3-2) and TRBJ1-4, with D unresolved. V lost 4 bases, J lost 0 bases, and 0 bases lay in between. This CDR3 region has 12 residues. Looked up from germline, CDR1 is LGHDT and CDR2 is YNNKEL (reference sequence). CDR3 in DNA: TGTGCCAGCAGCCCAACTAATGAAAAACTGTTTTTT. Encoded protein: CASSPTNEKLFF.

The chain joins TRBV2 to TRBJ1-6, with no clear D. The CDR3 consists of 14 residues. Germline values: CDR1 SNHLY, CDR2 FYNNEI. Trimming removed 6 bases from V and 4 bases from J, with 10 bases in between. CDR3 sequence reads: CASRASPYNSPLHF. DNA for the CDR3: TGTGCCAGCAGGGCTTCACCTTATAATTCACCCCTCCACTTT.

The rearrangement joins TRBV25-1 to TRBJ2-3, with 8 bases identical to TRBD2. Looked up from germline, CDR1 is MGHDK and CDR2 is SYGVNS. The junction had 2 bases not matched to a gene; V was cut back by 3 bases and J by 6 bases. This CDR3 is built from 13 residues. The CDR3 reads CASSDRGGDTQYF. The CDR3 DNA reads TGTGCCAGCAGTGACCGCGGGGGGGATACGCAGTATTTT.

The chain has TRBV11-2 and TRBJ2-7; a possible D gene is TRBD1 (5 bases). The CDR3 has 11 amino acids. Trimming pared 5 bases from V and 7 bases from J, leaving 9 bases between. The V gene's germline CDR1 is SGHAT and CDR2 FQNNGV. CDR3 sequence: CASSRRAEQYF. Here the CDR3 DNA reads TGTGCCAGCAGCCGCAGGGCTGAGCAGTACTTC.

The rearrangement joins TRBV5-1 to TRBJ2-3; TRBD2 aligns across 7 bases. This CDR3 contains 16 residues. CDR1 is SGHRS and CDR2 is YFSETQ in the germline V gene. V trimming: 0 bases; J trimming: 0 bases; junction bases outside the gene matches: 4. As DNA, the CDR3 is TGCGCCAGCAGCTTGGGGGCTAGCGGAAGCACAGATACGCAGTATTTT. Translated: CASSLGASGSTDTQYF. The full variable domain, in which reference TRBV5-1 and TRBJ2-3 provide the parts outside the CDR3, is KAGVTQTPRYLIKTRGQQVTLSCSPISGHRSVSWYQQTPGQGLQFLFEYFSETQRNKGNFPGRFSGRQFSNSRSEMNVSTLELGDSALYLCASSLGASGSTDTQYFGPGTRLTVL.

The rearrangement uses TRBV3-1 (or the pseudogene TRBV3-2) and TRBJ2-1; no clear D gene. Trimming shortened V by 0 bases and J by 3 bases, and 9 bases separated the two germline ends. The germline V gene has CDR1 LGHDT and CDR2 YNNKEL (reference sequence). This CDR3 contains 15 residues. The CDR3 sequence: CASSQDPSRYNEQFF. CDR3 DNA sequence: TGTGCCAGCAGCCAAGACCCCTCGCGCTACAATGAGCAGTTCTTC.

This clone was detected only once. The CDR3 loop is CASSPRGPNTGELFF. The CDR3, as DNA: TGTGCCAGCTCACCGCGGGGACCTAACACCGGGGAGCTGTTTTTT. This chain uses TRBV18 with TRBJ2-2, with D perhaps matching TRBD2 (6 bases). Trimming removed 3 bases at V and 2 bases at J, with 10 bases between. CDR3 length equals 15 residues. Germline CDR1 is KGHSH and CDR2 is LQKENI. The whole variable domain, filled in from reference TRBV18 and TRBJ2-2, reads NAGVMQNPRHLVRRRGQEARLRCSPMKGHSHVYWYRQLPEEGLKFMVYLQKENIIDESGMPKERFSAEFPKEGPSILRIQQVVRGDSAAYFCASSPRGPNTGELFFGEGSRLTVL.

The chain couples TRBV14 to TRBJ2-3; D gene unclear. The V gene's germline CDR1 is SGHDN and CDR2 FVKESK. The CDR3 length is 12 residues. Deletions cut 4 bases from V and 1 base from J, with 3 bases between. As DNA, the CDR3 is TGTGCCAGCAGCCGGGGCACAGATACGCAGTATTTT. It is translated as CASSRGTDTQYF.

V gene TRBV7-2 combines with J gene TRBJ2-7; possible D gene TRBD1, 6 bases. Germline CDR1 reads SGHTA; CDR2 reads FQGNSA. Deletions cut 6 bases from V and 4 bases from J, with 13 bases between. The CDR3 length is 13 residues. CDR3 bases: TGTGCCAGCAGACAACTCGACAGGTACGAGCAGTACTTC. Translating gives CASRQLDRYEQYF.